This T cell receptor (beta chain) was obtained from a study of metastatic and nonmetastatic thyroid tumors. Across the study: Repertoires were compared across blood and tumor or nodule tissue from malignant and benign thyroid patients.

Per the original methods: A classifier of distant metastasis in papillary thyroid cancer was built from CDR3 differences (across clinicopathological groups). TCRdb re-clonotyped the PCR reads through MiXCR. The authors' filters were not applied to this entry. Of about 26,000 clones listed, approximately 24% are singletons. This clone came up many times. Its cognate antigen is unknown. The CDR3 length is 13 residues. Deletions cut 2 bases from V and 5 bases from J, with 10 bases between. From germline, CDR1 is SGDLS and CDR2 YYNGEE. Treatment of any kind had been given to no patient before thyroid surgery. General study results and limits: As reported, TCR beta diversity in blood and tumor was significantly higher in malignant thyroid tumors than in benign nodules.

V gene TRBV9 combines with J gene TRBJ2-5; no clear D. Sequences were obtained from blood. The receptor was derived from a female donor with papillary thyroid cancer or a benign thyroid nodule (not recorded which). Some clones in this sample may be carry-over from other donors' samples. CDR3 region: CASSVDGAETQYF. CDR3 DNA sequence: TGTGCCAGCAGCGTCGACGGAGCGGAGACCCAGTACTTC.